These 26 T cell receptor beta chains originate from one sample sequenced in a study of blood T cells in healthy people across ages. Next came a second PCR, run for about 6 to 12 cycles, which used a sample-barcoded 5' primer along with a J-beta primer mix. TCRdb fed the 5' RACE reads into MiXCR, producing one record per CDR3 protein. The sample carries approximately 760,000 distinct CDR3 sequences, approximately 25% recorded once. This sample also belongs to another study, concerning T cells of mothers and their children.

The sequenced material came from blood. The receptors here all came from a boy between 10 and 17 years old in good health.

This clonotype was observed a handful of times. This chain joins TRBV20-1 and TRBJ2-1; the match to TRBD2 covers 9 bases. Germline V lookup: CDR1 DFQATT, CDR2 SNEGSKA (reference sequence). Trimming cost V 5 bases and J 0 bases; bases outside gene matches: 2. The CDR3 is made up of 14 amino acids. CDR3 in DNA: TGCAGTGCTTTTAGCGGGAGCTCCTACAATGAGCAGTTCTTC. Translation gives CSAFSGSSYNEQFF.

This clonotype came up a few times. The CDR3 sequence is CASSLNQPARASGGRSTDTQYF. Here the CDR3 DNA reads TGTGCCAGCAGCTTAAACCAGCCCGCGAGGGCTAGCGGGGGGAGAAGCACAGATACGCAGTATTTT. The gene calls are TRBV7-3 and TRBJ2-3; TRBD2 agrees at 11 bases. In germline, CDR1 is SGHTA, CDR2 FQGTGA. The CDR3 length is 22 residues. Trimming took 1 base from V and 0 from J; bases not matched to a gene: 18.

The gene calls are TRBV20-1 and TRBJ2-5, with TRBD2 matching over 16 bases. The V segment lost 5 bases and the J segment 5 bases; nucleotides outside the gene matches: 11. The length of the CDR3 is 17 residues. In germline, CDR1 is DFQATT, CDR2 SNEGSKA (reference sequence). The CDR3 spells CSASGTSGGAFGETQYF. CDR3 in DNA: TGCAGTGCTTCTGGGACTAGCGGGGGGGCCTTTGGTGAGACCCAGTACTTC.

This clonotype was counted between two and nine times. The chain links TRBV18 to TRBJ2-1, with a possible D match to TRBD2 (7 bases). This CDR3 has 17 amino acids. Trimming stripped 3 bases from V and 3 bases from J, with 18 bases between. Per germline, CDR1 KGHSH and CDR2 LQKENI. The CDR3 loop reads CASSPISGGGVYNEQFF. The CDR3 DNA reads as TGTGCCAGCTCACCTATAAGCGGAGGGGGGGTCTACAATGAGCAGTTCTTC. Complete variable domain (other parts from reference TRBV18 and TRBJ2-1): NAGVMQNPRHLVRRRGQEARLRCSPMKGHSHVYWYRQLPEEGLKFMVYLQKENIIDESGMPKERFSAEFPKEGPSILRIQQVVRGDSAAYFCASSPISGGGVYNEQFFGPGTRLTVL.

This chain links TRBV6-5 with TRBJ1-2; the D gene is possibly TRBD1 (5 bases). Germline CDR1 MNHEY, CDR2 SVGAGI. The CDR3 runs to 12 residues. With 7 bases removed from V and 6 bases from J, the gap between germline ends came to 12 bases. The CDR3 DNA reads TGTGCCAGCACTTTAGGAGGGGATGGCTACACCTTC. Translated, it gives CASTLGGDGYTF.

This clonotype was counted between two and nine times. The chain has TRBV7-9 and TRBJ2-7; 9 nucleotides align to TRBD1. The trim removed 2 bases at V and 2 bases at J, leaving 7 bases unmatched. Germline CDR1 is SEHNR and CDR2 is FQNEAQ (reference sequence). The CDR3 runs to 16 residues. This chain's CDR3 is CASSLTSGQGPYEQYF. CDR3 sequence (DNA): TGTGCCAGCAGCTTAACTAGTGGACAGGGGCCCTACGAGCAGTACTTC.

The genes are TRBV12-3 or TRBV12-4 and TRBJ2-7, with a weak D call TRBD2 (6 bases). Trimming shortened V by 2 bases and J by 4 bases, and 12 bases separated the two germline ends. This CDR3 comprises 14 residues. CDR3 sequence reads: CASSLRWDWYEQYF. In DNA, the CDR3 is TGTGCCAGCAGTTTAAGGTGGGACTGGTACGAGCAGTACTTC.

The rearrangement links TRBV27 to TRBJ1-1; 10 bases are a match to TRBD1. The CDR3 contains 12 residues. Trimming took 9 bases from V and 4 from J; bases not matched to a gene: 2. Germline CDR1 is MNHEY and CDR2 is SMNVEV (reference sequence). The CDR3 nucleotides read TGTGCCAGTGGACAGGGGGTCACTGAAGCTTTCTTT. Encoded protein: CASGQGVTEAFF.

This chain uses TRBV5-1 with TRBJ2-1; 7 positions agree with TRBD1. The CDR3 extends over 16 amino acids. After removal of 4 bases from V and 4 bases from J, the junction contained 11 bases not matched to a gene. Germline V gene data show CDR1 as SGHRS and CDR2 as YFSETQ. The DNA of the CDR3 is TGCGCCAGCAGCCCAAAAGAGGGACAGAGTTACAATGAGCAGTTCTTC. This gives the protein CASSPKEGQSYNEQFF.

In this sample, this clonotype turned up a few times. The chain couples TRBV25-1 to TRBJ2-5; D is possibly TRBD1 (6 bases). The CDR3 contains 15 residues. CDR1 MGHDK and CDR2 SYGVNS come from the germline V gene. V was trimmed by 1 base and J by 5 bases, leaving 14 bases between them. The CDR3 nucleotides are TGTGCCAGCAGTGAATCCCAGGGGAGAATTGAGACCCAGTACTTC. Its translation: CASSESQGRIETQYF.

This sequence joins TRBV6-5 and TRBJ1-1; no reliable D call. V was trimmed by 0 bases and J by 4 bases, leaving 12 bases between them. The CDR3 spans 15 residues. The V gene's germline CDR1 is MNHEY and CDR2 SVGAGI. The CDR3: CASSYSQAFGTEAFF. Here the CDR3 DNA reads TGTGCCAGCAGTTACTCTCAGGCTTTCGGCACTGAAGCTTTCTTT.

CDR3 amino acids: CASSPGPTDTGELFF. The CDR3 DNA reads as TGTGCCAGCAGCCCCGGGCCAACGGACACCGGGGAGCTGTTTTTT. This sequence joins TRBV7-2 and TRBJ2-2; no clear D. Germline CDR1 SGHTA, CDR2 FQGNSA. CDR3 length equals 15 residues. The ends were cut back, 5 bases at V and 3 bases at J, with 13 bases in the middle. Complete variable domain (other parts from reference TRBV7-2 and TRBJ2-2): GAGVSQSPSNKVTEKGKDVELRCDPISGHTALYWYRQSLGQGLEFLIYFQGNSAPDKSGLPSDRFSAERTGGSVSTLTIQRTQQEDSAVYLCASSPGPTDTGELFFGEGSRLTVL.

The CDR3 DNA reads TGTGCCAGCAGCCCCATTACGGGAGGGCCCCACAATGAGCAGTTCTTC. Its translation is CASSPITGGPHNEQFF. The V call is TRBV7-2, the J call TRBJ2-1; TRBD2 agrees at 8 bases. The CDR3 has 16 residues. V shed 5 bases, J shed 5 bases, and the junction held 11 bases outside the gene matches. Germline values: CDR1 SGHTA, CDR2 FQGNSA.

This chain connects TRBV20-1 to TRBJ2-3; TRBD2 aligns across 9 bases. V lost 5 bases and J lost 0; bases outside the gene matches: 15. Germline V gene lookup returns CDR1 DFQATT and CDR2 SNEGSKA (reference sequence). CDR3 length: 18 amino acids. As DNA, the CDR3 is TGCAGTGCTGAAGCCCCTAGCGGGGAAACCCTTAGCACAGATACGCAGTATTTT. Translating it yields CSAEAPSGETLSTDTQYF.

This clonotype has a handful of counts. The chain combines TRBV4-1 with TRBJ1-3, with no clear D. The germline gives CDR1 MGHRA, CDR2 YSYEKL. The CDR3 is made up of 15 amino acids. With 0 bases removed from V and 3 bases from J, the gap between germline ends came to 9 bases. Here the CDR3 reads CASSQDLGSGNTIYF. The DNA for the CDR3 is TGCGCCAGCAGCCAAGATTTGGGGAGTGGAAACACCATATATTTT.

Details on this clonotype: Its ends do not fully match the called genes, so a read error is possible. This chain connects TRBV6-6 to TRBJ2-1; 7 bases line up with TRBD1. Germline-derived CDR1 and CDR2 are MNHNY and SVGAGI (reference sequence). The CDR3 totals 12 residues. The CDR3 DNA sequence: TGTGCCAGCAGTTACTCGGGGGACAGTCGGTACTTC. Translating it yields CASSYSGDSRYF.

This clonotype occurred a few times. The CDR3 coding sequence is TGTGCCAGCAGCCCGACAGGACTATACACTGAAGCTTTCTTT. It encodes CASSPTGLYTEAFF. The chain carries TRBV12-3 or TRBV12-4 and TRBJ1-1; a possible D gene is TRBD1 (6 bases). This CDR3 spans 14 amino acids. The V gene lost 6 bases and the J gene lost 3 bases, with 14 bases spanning the gap.

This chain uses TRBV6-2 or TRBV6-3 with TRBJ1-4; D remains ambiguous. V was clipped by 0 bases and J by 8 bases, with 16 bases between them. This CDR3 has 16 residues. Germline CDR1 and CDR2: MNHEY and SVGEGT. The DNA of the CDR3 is TGTGCCAGCAGTTACTCGCGTCCAGCAGGCTCCGAAAAACTGTTTTTT. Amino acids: CASSYSRPAGSEKLFF.

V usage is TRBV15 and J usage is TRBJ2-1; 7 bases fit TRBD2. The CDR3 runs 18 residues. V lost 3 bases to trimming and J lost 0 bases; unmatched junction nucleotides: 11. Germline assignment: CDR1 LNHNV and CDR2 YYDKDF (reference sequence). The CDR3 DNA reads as TGTGCCACCAGCAGCTCACTTAGCGGGCTCAGCTCCTACAATGAGCAGTTCTTC. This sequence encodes CATSSSLSGLSSYNEQFF.

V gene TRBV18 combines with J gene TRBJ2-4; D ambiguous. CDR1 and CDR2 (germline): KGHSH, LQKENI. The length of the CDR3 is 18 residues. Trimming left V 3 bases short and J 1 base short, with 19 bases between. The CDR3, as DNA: TGTGCCAGCTCACCCTATTTCGGCCTGACGGAGGCCAAAAACATTCAGTACTTC. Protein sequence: CASSPYFGLTEAKNIQYF.

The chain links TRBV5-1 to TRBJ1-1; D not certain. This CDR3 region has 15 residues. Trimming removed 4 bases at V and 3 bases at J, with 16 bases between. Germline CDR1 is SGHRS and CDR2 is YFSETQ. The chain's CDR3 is CASSPLRRTDTEAFF. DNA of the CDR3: TGCGCCAGCAGCCCTCTTCGTCGGACGGACACTGAAGCTTTCTTT.

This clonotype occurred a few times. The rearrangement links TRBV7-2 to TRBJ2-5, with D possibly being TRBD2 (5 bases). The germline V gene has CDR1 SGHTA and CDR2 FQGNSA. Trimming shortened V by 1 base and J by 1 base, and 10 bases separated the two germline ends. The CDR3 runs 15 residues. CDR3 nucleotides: TGTGCCAGCAGCTTAGACGGGGAACCCCAAGAGACCCAGTACTTC. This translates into CASSLDGEPQETQYF.

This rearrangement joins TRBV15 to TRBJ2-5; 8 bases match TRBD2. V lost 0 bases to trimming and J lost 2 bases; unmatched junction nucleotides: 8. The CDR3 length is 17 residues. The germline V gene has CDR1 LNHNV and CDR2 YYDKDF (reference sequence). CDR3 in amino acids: CATSRDPGAGVQETQYF. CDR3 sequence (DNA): TGTGCCACCAGCAGAGATCCGGGAGCGGGGGTTCAAGAGACCCAGTACTTC. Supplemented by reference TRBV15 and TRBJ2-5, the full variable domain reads DAMVIQNPRYQVTQFGKPVTLSCSQTLNHNVMYWYQQKSSQAPKLLFHYYDKDFNNEADTPDNFQSRRPNTSFCFLDIRSPGLGDTAMYLCATSRDPGAGVQETQYFGPGTRLLVL.

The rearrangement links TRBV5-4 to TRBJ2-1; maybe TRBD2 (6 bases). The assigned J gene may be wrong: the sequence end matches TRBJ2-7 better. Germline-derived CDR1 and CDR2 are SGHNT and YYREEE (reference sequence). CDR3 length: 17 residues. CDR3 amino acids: CASSLAGSGGNPYEQYF. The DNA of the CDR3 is TGTGCCAGCAGCTTGGCGGGTAGCGGAGGGAATCCCTACGAGCAGTACTTC.

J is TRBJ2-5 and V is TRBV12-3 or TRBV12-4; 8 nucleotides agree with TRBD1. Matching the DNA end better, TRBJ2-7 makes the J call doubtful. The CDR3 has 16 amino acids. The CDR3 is CASRQTGANSPYEQYF. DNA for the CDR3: TGTGCCAGCAGGCAGACAGGGGCCAACTCCCCCTACGAGCAGTACTTC.

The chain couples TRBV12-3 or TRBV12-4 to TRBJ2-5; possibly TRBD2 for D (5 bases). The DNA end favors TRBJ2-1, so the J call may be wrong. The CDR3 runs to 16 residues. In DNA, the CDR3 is TGTGCCAGCAGCTTAACCCCAGAGGGTCCCTACAATGAGCAGTTCTTC. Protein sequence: CASSLTPEGPYNEQFF.